This TCR beta chain was documented in a study of molecular identifiers for immune sequencing clone quantification. This clonotype was counted only a few times. The CD8+CD4-CCR7+CD45RA+ phenotype defined the sorted naive CD8 T cells. V dropped 6 bases and J dropped 2; count of bases not matched to a gene: 7. This CDR3 is built from 14 residues. The V gene's germline CDR1 is MNHNY and CDR2 SVGAGI (reference sequence). One entry per CDR3 protein, called by TCRdb with MiXCR from the PCR reads. Among approximately 590,000 distinct CDR3 sequences listed, about 25% were seen once. What was sequenced was naive CD8+ T cells from blood, with Jurkat cell RNA spiked in. Subset defined: FACS-sorted CD8+CD4-CCR7+CD45RA+ naive T cells. The V call is TRBV6-6, the J call TRBJ2-7; 7 bases map to TRBD1. The source is a human donor in good health. Some libraries in this study had Jurkat cell RNA spiked in. CDR3 region: CASSVQGNPYEQYF. Written as DNA, the CDR3 is TGTGCCAGCAGCGTACAGGGGAACCCCTACGAGCAGTACTTC.